What follows are 8 T cell receptor beta chains derived from one specimen sequenced in a study of T cell changes during pregnancy in multiple sclerosis. Repertoires were generated with immunoSEQ multiplex PCR, while TCRdb's copy carries only in-frame clones and drops some. The sample consists of around 40,000 clones, 85% to 90% of them appearing once. The sequencing here drew on CD4+ T cells from peripheral blood mononuclear cells, taken before pregnancy. The receptor set was obtained from a female donor with multiple sclerosis, enrolled in a pregnancy study.

The chain is built from TRBV5-1 and TRBJ2-3; 10 nucleotides align to TRBD2. CDR1 and CDR2 from the germline V gene are SGHRS and YFSETQ. The CDR3 has 15 amino acids. Germline trimming cut 4 bases from V and 5 bases from J; bases unmatched to any gene: 7. In DNA, the CDR3 is TGCGCCAGCAGCAGAAGCGGGGGGGCCGGAGATACGCAGTATTTT. It is translated as CASSRSGGAGDTQYF.

This clone was seen only a few times. The chain employs TRBV28 and TRBJ1-2; D gene ambiguous. The V end was cut by 3 bases, the J end by 4 bases, with 9 bases between. From germline, CDR1 is MDHEN and CDR2 SYDVKM. The CDR3 is 13 amino acids. The CDR3 protein is CASSFSYFYGYTF. In DNA, the CDR3 is TGTGCCAGCAGTTTTTCGTACTTCTATGGCTACACCTTC.

The rearrangement joins TRBV7-3 to TRBJ2-1; 10 bases map to TRBD2. The ends lost 5 bases at V and 15 bases at J; junction bases unmatched: 7. The CDR3 totals 12 residues. Germline CDR1 is SGHTA and CDR2 is FQGTGA. In DNA, the CDR3 is TGTGCCAGCAGCCCAAGCGGGGGGGCAAGGTTCTTC. Residues: CASSPSGGARFF.

This clone showed up just once. The V and J genes are TRBV28 and TRBJ1-2; 7 bases agree with TRBD1. The V gene end was trimmed by 6 bases and the J gene end by 2 bases; junction bases not matched to a gene: 6. The CDR3 spans 14 residues. Germline assignment: CDR1 MDHEN and CDR2 SYDVKM. CDR3 DNA: TGTGCCAGCAGCCCGGGACAGCAAAACTATGGCTACACCTTC. Residues: CASSPGQQNYGYTF.

This clone has more than one count but fewer than ten. CDR3 amino acids: CASSITGRVTEAFF. The CDR3 DNA is TGTGCCAGCAGCATCACAGGGAGGGTCACTGAAGCTTTCTTT. The gene calls are TRBV5-4 and TRBJ1-1; possibly TRBD1 for D (6 bases). CDR1 is SGHNT and CDR2 is YYREEE in the germline V gene (reference sequence). Trimming removed 4 bases from V and 4 bases from J, with 14 bases in between. The CDR3 consists of 14 residues.

The CDR3 DNA is TGTGCCAGCAGTTCCCCGGGGGACAGGGAAGGTCAGCCCCAGCATTTT. It encodes CASSSPGDREGQPQHF. The chain is built from TRBV28 and TRBJ1-5, with 9 bases that match TRBD1. The V gene end was trimmed by 4 bases and the J gene end by 6 bases; junction bases not matched to a gene: 10. This CDR3 comprises 16 residues. The germline V gene has CDR1 MDHEN and CDR2 SYDVKM.

CDR3 in DNA: TGTGCCAGCAGTGCCGGGACAGAGAACACTGAAGCTTTCTTT. Protein product: CASSAGTENTEAFF. V is TRBV6-4 and J is TRBJ1-1, with 7 bases identical to TRBD1. The V segment lost 4 bases and the J segment 1 base; nucleotides outside the gene matches: 3. CDR1 MRHNA and CDR2 SNTAGT come from the germline V gene. The length of the CDR3 is 14 residues.

The chain is built from TRBV30 and TRBJ1-1; 7 bases map to TRBD1. V lost 0 bases, J lost 11 bases, and 12 bases stayed unmatched. The CDR3 runs 14 residues. Germline V gene sequence: CDR1 GTSNPN, CDR2 SVGIG (reference sequence). Here the CDR3 reads CAWSVSTMTGKAFF. CDR3 nucleotide sequence: TGTGCCTGGAGTGTAAGCACGATGACAGGGAAGGCTTTCTTT.